This is a list of T cell receptor beta chains from one sample in a study of glioma-infiltrating T cells. TCRdb fed the multiplex PCR reads into MiXCR, producing one record per CDR3 protein. The data contain 400,000 or so distinct CDR3 sequences, roughly two fifths of them singletons. Input material: glioma tissue, nonneoplastic brain tissue, or PBMCs (not recorded which). The receptors stem from a human donor with low-grade glioma or glioblastoma, undergoing nonglioma brain surgery, or in good health (not recorded which). Each CDR3 is given with its conserved first and last residue. The D gene is left open where the match is weak. Part of the rows lack a size; the others show once, few, many or a class for expanded clones.

TRBJ2-2,TRBD2,many,TRBV20-1,TGCAGTGCAACTACGGGACTAACGGGGGAGCTGTTTTTT,CSATTGLTGELFF
TRBJ2-1,NA,few,TRBV20-1,TGCAGTGCTAGAGCGGGAGTGTACAATGAGCAGTTCTTC,CSARAGVYNEQFF
TRBJ2-7,NA,NA,TRBV29-1,TGCAGCGCCAAGACTAGGCCGTCCTACGAGCAGTACTTC,CSAKTRPSYEQYF
TRBJ2-7,NA,NA,TRBV28,TGTGCCAGCAGTTTTAGGCGGGAATCCACCTACAAGCAGTACTTC,CASSFRRESTYKQYF
TRBJ2-1,TRBD1,NA,TRBV29-1,TGCAGCGTTTCACAGGGGAATGAGCAGTTCTTC,CSVSQGNEQFF
TRBJ1-2,TRBD1,many,TRBV27,TGTGCCAGCAGGGGTAGGACAGGGGGGGACTATGGCTACACCTTC,CASRGRTGGDYGYTF
TRBJ2-7,NA,NA,TRBV11-2,TGTGCCAGCCGGACATGGAACTCCTACGAGCAGTACTTC,CASRTWNSYEQYF
TRBJ2-4,NA,few,TRBV20-1,TGCAGTGCTAGTAGAGCGAACGCCGGAAACATTCAGTACTTC,CSASRANAGNIQYF
TRBJ1-1,NA,once,TRBV6-1,TGTGCCAGCAGCTTGGGATCGGTGGCCTCGGGGAACACTGAAGCTTTCTTT,CASSLGSVASGNTEAFF
TRBJ2-7,TRBD1,few,TRBV20-1,TGCAGTGCACCGGTACAGGGGGGAAGGGACGAGCAGTACTTC,CSAPVQGGRDEQYF
TRBJ2-7,NA,few,TRBV4-1,TGCGCCAGCAGCCATTCCGAAGGCAAGTCTTACGAGCAGTACTTC,CASSHSEGKSYEQYF
TRBJ2-2,TRBD2,few,TRBV27,TGTGCCAGCAGTTTTTCAGGTCTCCTAGCGGGAGGGCCCGGGGAGCTGTTTTTT,CASSFSGLLAGGPGELFF
TRBJ2-1,NA,NA,TRBV28,TGTGCCAGCAGTTTACCCCCTCGGCAACCCTCCTACAATGAGCAGTTCTTC,CASSLPPRQPSYNEQFF
TRBJ2-3,NA,many,TRBV20-1,TGCAGTGCTAGAAGGGTCGATACGCAGTATTTT,CSARRVDTQYF